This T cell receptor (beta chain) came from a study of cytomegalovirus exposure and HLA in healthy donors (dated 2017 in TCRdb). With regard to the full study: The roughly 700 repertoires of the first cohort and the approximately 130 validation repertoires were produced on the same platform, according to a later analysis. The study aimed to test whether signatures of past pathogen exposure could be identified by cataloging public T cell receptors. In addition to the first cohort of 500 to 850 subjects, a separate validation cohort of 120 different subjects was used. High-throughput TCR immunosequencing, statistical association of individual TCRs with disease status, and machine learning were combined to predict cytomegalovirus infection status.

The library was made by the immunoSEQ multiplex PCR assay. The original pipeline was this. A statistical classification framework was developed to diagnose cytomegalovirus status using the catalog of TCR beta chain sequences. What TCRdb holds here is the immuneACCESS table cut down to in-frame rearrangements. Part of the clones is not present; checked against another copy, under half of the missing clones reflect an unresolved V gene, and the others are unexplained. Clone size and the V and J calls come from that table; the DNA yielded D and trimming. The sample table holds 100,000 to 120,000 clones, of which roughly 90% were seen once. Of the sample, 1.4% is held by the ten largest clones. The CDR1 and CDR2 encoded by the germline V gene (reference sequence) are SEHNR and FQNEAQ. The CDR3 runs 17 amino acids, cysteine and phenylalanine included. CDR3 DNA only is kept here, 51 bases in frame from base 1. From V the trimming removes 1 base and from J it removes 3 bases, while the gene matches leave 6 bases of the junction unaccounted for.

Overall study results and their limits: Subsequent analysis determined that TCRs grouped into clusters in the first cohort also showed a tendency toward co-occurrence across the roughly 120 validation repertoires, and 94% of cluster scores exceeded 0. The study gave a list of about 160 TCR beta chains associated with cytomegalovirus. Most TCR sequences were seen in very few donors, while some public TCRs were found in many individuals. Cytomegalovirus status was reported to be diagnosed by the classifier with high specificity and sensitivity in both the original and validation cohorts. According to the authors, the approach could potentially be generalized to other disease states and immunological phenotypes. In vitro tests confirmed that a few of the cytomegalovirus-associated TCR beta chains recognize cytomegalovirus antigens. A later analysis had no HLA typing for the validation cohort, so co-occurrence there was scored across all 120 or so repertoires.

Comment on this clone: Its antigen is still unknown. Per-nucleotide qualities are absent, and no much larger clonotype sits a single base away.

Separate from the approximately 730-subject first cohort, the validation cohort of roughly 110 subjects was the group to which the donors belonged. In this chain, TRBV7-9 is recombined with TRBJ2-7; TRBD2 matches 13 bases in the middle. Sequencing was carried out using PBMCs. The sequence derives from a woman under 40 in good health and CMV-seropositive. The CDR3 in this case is CASSLGLAGGRDYEQYF. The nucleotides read TGTGCCAGCAGCTTAGGACTAGCGGGGGGTAGGGACTACGAGCAGTACTTC.